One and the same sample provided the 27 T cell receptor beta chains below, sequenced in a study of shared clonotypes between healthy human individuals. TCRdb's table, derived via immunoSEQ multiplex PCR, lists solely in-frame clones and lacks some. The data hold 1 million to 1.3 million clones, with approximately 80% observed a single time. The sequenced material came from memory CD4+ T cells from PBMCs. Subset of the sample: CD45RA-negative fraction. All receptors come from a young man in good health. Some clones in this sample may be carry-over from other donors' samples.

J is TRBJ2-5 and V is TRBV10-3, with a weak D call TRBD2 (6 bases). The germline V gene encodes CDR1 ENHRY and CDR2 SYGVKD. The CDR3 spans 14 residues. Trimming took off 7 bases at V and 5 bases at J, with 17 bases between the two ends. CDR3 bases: TGTGCCATCAAGGGCGGGACGGCAGGGGAGACCCAGTACTTC. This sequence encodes CAIKGGTAGETQYF.

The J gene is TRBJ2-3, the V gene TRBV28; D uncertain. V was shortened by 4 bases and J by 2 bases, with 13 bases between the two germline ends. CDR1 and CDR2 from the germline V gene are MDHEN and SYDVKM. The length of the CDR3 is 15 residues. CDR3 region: CASSSLLRDTDTQYF. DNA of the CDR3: TGTGCCAGCAGTTCACTTCTAAGGGACACAGATACGCAGTATTTT.

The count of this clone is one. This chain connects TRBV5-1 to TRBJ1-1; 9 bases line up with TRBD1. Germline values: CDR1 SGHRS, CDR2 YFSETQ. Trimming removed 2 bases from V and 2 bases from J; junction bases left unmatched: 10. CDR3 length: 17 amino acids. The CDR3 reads CASSLTGGIGGNTEAFF. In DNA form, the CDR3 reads TGCGCCAGCAGCTTAACAGGGGGCATCGGGGGAAACACTGAAGCTTTCTTT.

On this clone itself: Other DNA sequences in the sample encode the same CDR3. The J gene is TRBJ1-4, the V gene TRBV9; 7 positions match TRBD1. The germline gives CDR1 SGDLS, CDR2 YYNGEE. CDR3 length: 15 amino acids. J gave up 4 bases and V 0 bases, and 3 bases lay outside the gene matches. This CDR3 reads CASSVAGQLNEKLFF. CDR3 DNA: TGTGCCAGCAGCGTAGCGGGACAGCTTAATGAAAAACTGTTTTTT.

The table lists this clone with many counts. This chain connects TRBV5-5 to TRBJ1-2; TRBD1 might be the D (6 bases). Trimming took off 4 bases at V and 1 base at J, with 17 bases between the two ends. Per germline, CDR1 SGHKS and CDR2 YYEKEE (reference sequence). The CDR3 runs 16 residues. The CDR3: CASSTPGGSRNYGYTF. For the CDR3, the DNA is TGTGCCAGCAGCACCCCCGGGGGCTCCCGTAACTATGGCTACACCTTC.

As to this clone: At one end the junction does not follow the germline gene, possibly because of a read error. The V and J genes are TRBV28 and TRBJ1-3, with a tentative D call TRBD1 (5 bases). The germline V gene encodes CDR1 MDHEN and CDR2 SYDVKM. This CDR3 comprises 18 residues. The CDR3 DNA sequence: TGTGCCAGCAGCTTATCATTCGTGGGGCAAGCCGGCGGAAACACCATATATTTT. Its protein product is CASSLSFVGQAGGNTIYF.

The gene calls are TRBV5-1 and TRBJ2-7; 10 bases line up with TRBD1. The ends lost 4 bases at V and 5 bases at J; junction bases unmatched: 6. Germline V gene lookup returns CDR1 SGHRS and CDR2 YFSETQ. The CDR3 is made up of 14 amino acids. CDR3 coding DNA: TGCGCCAGCAGCCAACGGGACAGGGGCCACGAGCAGTACTTC. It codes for CASSQRDRGHEQYF.

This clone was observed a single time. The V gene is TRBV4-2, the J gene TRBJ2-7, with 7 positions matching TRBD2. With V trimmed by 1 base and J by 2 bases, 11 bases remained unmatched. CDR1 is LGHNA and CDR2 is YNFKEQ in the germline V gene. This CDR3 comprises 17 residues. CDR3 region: CASSQALAVGSPYEQYF. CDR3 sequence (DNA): TGTGCCAGCAGCCAAGCGCTAGCGGTCGGTTCCCCCTACGAGCAGTACTTC.

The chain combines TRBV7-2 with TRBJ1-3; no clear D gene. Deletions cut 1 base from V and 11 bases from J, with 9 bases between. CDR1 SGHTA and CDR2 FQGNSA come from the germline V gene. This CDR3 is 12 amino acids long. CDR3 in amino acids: CASSLVSKPIYF. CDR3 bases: TGTGCCAGCAGCTTAGTGTCCAAACCCATATATTTT. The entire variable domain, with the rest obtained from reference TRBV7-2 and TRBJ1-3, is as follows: GAGVSQSPSNKVTEKGKDVELRCDPISGHTALYWYRQSLGQGLEFLIYFQGNSAPDKSGLPSDRFSAERTGGSVSTLTIQRTQQEDSAVYLCASSLVSKPIYFGEGSWLTVV.

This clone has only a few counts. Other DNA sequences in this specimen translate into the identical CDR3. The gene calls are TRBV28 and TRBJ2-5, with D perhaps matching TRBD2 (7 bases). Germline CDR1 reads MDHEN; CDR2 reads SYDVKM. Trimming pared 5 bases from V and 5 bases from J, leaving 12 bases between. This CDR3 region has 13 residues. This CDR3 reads CASSPGGGETQYF. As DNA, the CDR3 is TGTGCCAGCAGTCCGGGGGGCGGGGAGACCCAGTACTTC.

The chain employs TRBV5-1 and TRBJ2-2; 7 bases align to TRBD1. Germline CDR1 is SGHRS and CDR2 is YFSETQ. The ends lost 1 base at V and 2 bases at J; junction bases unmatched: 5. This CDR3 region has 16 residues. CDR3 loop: CASSLTWTGNTGELFF. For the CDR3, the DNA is TGCGCCAGCAGCTTGACATGGACAGGCAACACCGGGGAGCTGTTTTTT.

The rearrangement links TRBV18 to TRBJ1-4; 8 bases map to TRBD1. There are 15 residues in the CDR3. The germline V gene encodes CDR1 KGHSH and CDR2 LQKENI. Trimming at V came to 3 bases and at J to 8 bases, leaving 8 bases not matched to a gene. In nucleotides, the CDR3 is TGTGCCAGCTCACCGCAGGGGGCTAAGGTGGAAAAACTGTTTTTT. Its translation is CASSPQGAKVEKLFF.

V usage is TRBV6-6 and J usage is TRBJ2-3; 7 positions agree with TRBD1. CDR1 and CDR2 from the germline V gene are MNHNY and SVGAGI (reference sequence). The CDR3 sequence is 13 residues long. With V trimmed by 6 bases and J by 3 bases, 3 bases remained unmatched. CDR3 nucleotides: TGTGCCAGCAGCGCACAGGGGACAGATACGCAGTATTTT. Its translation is CASSAQGTDTQYF.

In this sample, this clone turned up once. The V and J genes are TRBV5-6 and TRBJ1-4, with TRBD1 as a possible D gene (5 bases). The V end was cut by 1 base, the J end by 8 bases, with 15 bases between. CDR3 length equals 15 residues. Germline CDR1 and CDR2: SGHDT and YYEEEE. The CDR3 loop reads CASSLSGTLGEKLFF. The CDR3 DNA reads TGTGCCAGCAGCTTGTCCGGGACTCTGGGAGAAAAACTGTTTTTT.

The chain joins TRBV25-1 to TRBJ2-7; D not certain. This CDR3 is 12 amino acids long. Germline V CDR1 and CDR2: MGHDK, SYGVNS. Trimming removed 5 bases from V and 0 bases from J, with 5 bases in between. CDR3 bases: TGTGCCAGCAGTACACCCTCCTACGAGCAGTACTTC. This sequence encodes CASSTPSYEQYF.

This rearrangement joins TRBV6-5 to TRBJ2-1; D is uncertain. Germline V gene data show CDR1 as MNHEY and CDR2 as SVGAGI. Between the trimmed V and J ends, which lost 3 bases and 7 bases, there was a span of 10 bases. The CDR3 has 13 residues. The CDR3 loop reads CASSYFMQNEQFF. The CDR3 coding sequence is TGTGCCAGCAGTTATTTCATGCAGAATGAGCAGTTCTTC.

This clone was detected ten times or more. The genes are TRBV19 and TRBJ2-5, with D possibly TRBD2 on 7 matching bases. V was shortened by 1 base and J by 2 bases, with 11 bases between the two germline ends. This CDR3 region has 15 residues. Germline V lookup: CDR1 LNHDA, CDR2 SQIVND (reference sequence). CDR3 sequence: CASSIVGGVQETQYF. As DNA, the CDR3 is TGTGCCAGTAGTATAGTAGGGGGGGTACAAGAGACCCAGTACTTC.

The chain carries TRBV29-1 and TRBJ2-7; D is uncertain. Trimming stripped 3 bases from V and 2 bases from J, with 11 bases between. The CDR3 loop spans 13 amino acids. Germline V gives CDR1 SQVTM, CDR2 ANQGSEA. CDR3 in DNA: TGCAGCGTTGAGAAGGGAACCCCCTACGAGCAGTACTTC. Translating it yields CSVEKGTPYEQYF.

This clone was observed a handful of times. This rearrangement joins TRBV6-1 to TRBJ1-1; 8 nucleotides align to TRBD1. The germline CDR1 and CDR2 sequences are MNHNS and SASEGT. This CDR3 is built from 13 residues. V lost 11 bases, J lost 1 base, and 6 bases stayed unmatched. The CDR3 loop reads CAGLGQANTEAFF. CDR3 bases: TGTGCCGGACTGGGACAGGCGAACACTGAAGCTTTCTTT.

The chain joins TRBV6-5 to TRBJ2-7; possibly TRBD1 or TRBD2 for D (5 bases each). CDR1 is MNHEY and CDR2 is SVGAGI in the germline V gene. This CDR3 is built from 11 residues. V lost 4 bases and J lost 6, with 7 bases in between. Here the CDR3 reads CASSSGAEQYF. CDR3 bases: TGTGCCAGCAGTTCCGGGGCCGAGCAGTACTTC.

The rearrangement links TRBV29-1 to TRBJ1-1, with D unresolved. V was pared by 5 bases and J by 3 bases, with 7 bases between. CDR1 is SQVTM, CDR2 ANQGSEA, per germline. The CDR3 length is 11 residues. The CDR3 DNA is TGCAGCGTTCAACCCTACACTGAAGCTTTCTTT. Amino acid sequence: CSVQPYTEAFF.

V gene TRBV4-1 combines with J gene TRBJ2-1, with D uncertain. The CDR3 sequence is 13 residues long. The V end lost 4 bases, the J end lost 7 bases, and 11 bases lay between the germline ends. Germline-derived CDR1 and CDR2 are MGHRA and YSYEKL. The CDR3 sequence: CASSRWDLNEQFF. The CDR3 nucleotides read TGCGCCAGCAGCCGCTGGGATTTGAATGAGCAGTTCTTC.

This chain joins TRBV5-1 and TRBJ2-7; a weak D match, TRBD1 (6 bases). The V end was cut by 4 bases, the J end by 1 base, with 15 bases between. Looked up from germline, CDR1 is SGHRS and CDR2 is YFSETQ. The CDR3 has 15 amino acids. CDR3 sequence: CASSTGQLSSYEQYF. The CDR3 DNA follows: TGCGCCAGCAGCACCGGACAGTTAAGTTCCTACGAGCAGTACTTC.

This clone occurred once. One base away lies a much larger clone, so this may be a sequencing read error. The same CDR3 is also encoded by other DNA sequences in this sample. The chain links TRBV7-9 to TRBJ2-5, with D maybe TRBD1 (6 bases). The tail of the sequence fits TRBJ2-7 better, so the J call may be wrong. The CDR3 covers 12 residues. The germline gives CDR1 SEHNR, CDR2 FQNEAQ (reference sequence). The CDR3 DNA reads TGTGCCAGCAGCTCACAGGGCTACGAGCAGTACTTC. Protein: CASSSQGYEQYF.

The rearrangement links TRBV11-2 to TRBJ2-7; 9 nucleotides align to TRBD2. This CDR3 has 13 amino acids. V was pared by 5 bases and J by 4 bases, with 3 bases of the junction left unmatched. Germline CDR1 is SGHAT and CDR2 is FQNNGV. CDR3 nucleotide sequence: TGTGCCAGCAGCCCGACTAGCGGATACGAGCAGTACTTC. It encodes CASSPTSGYEQYF.

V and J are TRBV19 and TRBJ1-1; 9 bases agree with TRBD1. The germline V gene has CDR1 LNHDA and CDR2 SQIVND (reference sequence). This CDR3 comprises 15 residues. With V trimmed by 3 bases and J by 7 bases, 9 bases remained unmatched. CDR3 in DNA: TGTGCCAGTAGTATCGGGGACAGGGACGCAAATGAAGCTTTCTTT. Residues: CASSIGDRDANEAFF.

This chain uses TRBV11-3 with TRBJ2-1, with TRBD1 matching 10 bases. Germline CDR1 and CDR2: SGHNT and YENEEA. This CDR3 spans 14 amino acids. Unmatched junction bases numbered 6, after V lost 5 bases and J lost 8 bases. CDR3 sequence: CASSRETGGDEQFF. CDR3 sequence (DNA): TGTGCCAGCAGCCGCGAGACAGGGGGCGATGAGCAGTTCTTC.